This T cell receptor (beta chain) was recovered during a study of shared clonotypes between healthy human individuals. Study-level results: In this cohort, only blood was sampled, and tissue repertoires likely differ.

Details on this clone: Antigen unknown.

The CDR3 covers 13 residues. V shed 3 bases and J 8 bases; nucleotides not matched to a gene: 6. Germline assignment: CDR1 SGHNT and CDR2 YYREEE (reference sequence). Running of the assay took place at deep level. The authors loaded 150 to 250 ng DNA, about 30,000 T cell genomes, into sorted-subset replicate PCRs. Some clones are missing from TCRdb's copy, which holds only in-frame ones; the method was immunoSEQ multiplex PCR. Here the sample spans 550,000 to 700,000 clones, around four fifths being singletons. The chain joins TRBV5-4 to TRBJ1-2; 8 bases are a match to TRBD1. Sequenced material: memory CD4+ T cells sorted from blood. Regarding subset: CD45RA-negative fraction. This clonotype was obtained from a woman in her twenties or thirties in good health. CDR3 residues: CASSYDRDRGYTF. CDR3 nucleotide sequence: TGTGCCAGCAGCTACGACAGGGACAGGGGCTACACCTTC.